The entry that follows covers one T cell receptor (beta chain) sequence. No antigen is known for it. These data belong to a study of response to subunit inactivated influenza vaccine. Study-wide findings and caveats: It was suggested by the authors that few new T cells are recruited by each seasonal influenza vaccination.

TCRdb used MiXCR to reprocess the RT-PCR reads, holding one entry per CDR3 protein. There are over 800,000 distinct CDR3 sequences in the sample; 21% occur only once, and 9.5% to 13% lies in the top ten. The source is a man aged 45 to 65 who received an inactivated influenza vaccine. This material consisted of PBMCs from blood, taken about 5 days after vaccination.

The DNA for the CDR3 is TGTGCCAGTAGTATAGCCGGACTAGCGGGGTACAATGAGCAGTTCTTC. Protein sequence: CASSIAGLAGYNEQFF. The chain joins TRBV19 to TRBJ2-1; TRBD2 aligns across 12 bases. CDR3 length: 16 amino acids. Looked up from germline, CDR1 is LNHDA and CDR2 is SQIVND (reference sequence). J lost 4 bases, V lost 1 base, and 2 bases had no gene match.